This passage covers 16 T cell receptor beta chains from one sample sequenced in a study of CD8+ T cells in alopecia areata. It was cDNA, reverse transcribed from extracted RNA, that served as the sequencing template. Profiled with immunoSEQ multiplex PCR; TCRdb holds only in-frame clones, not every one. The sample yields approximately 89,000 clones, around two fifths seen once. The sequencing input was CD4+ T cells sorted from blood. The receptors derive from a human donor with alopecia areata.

CDR3 loop: CASSSRALGTYEQYF. The CDR3, as DNA: TGTGCCAGCAGCTCCAGGGCCTTGGGAACCTACGAGCAGTACTTC. The V call is TRBV6-5, the J call TRBJ2-7, with D possibly being TRBD1 (5 bases). This CDR3 comprises 15 residues. Germline assignment: CDR1 MNHEY and CDR2 SVGAGI. Trimming cost V 6 bases and J 2 bases, with 17 bases left between them.

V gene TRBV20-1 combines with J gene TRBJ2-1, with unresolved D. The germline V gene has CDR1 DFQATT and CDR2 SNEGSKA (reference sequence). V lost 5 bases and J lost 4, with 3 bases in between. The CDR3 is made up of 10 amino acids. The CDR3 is CSAYYNEQFF. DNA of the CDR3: TGCAGTGCTTATTACAATGAGCAGTTCTTC.

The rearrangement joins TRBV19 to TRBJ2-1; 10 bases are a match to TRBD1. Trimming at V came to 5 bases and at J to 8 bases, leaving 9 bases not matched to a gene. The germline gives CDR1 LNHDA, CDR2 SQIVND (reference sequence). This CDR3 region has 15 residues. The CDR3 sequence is CASSFGQGDSHEQFF. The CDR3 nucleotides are TGTGCCAGTAGTTTCGGACAGGGGGACTCGCATGAGCAGTTCTTC.

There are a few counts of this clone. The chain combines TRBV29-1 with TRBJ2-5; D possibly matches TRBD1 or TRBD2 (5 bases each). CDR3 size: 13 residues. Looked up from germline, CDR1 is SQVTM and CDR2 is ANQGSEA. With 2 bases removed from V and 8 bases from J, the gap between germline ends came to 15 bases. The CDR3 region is CSVETGQGDTQYF. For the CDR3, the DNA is TGCAGCGTTGAAACGGGGCAGGGTGATACCCAGTACTTC. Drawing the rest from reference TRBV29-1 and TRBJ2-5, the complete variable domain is SAVISQKPSRDICQRGTSLTIQCQVDSQVTMMFWYRQQPGQSLTLIATANQGSEATYESGFVIDKFPISRPNLTFSTLTVSNMSPEDSSIYLCSVETGQGDTQYFGPGTRLLVL.

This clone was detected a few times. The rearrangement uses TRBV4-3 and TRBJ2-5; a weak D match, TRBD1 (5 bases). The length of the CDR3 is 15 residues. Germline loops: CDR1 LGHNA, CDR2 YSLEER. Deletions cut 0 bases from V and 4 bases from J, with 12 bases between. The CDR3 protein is CASSQDSRVGETQYF. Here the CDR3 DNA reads TGCGCCAGCAGCCAAGATAGCAGGGTAGGAGAGACCCAGTACTTC.

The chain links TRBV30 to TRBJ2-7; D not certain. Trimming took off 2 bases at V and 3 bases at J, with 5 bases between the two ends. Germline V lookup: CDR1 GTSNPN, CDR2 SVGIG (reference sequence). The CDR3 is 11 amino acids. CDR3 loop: CAWSKYYEQYF. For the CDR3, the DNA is TGTGCCTGGAGTAAATACTACGAGCAGTACTTC.

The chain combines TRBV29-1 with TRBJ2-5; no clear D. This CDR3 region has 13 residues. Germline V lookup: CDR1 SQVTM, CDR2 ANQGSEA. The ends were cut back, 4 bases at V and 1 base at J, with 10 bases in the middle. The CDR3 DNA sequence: TGCAGCGTTGGTGGGCAGTTCCAAGAGACCCAGTACTTC. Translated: CSVGGQFQETQYF.

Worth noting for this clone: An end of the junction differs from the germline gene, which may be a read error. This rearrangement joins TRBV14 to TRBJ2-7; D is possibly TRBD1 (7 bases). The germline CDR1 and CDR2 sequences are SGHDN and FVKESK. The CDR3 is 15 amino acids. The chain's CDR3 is CASSLSGGTALRPSF. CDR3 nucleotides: TGTGCCAGCAGCCTAAGCGGCGGGACAGCCCTGCGCCCATCCTTC.

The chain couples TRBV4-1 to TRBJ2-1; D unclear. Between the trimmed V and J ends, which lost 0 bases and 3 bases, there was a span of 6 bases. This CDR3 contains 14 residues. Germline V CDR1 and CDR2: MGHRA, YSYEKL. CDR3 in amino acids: CASSQDRSYNEQFF. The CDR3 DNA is TGCGCCAGCAGCCAAGATCGCAGCTACAATGAGCAGTTCTTC.

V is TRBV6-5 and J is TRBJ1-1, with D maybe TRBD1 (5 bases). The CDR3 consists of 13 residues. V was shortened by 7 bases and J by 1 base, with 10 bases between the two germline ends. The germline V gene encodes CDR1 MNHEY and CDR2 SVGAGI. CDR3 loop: CASTRGGNTEAFF. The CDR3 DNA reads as TGTGCCAGCACTCGGGGGGGGAACACTGAAGCTTTCTTT.

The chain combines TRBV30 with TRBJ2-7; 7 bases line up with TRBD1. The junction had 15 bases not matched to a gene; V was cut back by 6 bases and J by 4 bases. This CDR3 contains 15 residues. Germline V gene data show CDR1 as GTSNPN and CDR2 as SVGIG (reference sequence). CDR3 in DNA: TGTGCCTGCACCCCCGACAGGGACCCTGAGTACGAGCAGTACTTC. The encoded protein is CACTPDRDPEYEQYF.

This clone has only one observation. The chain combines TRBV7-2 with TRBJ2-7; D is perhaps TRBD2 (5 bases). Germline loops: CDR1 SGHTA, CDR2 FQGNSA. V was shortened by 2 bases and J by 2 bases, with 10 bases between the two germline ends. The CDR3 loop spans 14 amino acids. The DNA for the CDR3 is TGTGCCAGCAGCTTACAGGCTAGCACCTACGAGCAGTACTTC. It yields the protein CASSLQASTYEQYF.

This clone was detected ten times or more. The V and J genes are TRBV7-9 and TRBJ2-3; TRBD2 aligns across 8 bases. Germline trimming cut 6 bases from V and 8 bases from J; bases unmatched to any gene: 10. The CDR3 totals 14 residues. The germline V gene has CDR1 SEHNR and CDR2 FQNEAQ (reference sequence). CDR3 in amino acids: CASSGGGQAVTQYF. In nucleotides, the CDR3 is TGTGCCAGCAGTGGCGGGGGGCAAGCAGTTACGCAGTATTTT. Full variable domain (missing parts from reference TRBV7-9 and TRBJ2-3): DTGVSQNPRHKITKRGQNVTFRCDPISEHNRLYWYRQTLGQGPEFLTYFQNEAQLEKSRLLSDRFSAERPKGSFSTLEIQRTEQGDSAMYLCASSGGGQAVTQYFGPGTRLTVL.

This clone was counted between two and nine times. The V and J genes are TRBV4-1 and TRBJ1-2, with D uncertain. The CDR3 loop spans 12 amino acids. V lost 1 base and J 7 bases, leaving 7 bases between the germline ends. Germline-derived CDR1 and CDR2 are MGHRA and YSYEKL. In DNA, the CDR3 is TGCGCCAGCAGCCAAGGCGCTTTTGGCTACACCTTC. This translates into CASSQGAFGYTF.

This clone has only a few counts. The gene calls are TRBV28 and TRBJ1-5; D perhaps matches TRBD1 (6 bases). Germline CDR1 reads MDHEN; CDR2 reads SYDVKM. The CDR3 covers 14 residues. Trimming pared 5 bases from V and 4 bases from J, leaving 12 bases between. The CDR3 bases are TGTGCCAGCAGTAAACAGGGCGGTAATCAGCCCCAGCATTTT. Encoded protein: CASSKQGGNQPQHF.

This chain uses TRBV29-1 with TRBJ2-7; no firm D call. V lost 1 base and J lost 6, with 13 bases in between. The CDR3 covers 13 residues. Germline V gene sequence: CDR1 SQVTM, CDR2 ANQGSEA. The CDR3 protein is CSVEGPPKGEQYF. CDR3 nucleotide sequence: TGCAGCGTTGAAGGCCCTCCGAAGGGCGAGCAGTACTTC.